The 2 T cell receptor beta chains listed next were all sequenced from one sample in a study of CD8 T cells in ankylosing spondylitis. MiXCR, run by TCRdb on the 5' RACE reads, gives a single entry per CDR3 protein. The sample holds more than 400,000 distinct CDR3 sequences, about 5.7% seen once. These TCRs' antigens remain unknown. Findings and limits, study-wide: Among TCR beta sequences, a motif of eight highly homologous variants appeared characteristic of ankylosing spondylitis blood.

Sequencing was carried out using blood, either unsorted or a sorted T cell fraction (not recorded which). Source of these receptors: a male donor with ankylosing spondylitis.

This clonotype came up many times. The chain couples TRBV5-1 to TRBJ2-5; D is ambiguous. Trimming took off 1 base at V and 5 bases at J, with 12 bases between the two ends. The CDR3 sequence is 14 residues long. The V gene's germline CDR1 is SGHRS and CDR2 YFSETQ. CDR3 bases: TGCGCCAGCAGCTTGATAGGGCTGCGGGAGACCCAGTACTTC. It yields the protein CASSLIGLRETQYF.

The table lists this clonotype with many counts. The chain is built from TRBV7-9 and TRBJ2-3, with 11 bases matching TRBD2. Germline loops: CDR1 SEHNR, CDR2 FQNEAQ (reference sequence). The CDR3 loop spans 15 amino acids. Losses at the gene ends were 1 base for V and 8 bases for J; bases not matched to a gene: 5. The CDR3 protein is CASSLGPGTSGTQYF. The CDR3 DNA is TGTGCCAGCAGCTTAGGGCCCGGGACTAGCGGTACGCAGTATTTT.